The 17 T cell receptor beta chains reported below all come from one sample, sequenced in a study of cytomegalovirus exposure and HLA in healthy donors. The PCR used 60 Vbeta and 13 Jbeta primers. Clones were sequenced by immunoSEQ multiplex PCR, and TCRdb holds only the in-frame ones, with some missing. The repertoire holds roughly 190,000 clones, roughly 78% seen once, with 1.5% to 1.7% in the top ten. The sample was PBMCs. Receptors originate from a girl aged 5 to 17 in good health and CMV-seropositive.

The chain carries TRBV4-1 and TRBJ2-5; TRBD1 aligns across 10 bases. CDR1 is MGHRA, CDR2 YSYEKL, per germline. The CDR3 contains 16 residues. V trimming: 1 base; J trimming: 5 bases; junction bases outside the gene matches: 7. The CDR3 DNA reads as TGCGCCAGCAGCCAAGGCGGGACAGGGGTTCTGGAGACCCAGTACTTC. Encoded protein: CASSQGGTGVLETQYF.

This clone was found once. The V and J genes are TRBV25-1 and TRBJ1-1; D call uncertain. V was pared by 3 bases and J by 4 bases, with 12 bases between. Germline assignment: CDR1 MGHDK and CDR2 SYGVNS. The CDR3 extends over 14 amino acids. The CDR3 reads CASSDSGKGTEAFF. DNA for the CDR3: TGTGCCAGCAGTGATTCCGGGAAGGGCACTGAAGCTTTCTTT.

J is TRBJ1-2 and V is TRBV19; D gene ambiguous. V lost 3 bases and J 5 bases, leaving 13 bases between the germline ends. The V gene's germline CDR1 is LNHDA and CDR2 SQIVND (reference sequence). CDR3 length equals 14 residues. The DNA for the CDR3 is TGTGCCAGTAGTATGAGCGGCACAACTTATGGCTACACCTTC. It is translated as CASSMSGTTYGYTF.

V and J are TRBV6-1 and TRBJ1-3; TRBD1 might be the D (6 bases). The CDR3 contains 14 residues. The germline gives CDR1 MNHNS, CDR2 SASEGT. Trimming took 0 bases from V and 8 from J, leaving 11 bases between them. CDR3 region: CASSEASGAHTIYF. The CDR3 DNA reads TGTGCCAGCAGTGAAGCGTCAGGGGCTCACACCATATATTTT.

This chain uses TRBV6-1 with TRBJ1-1; 8 bases are shared with TRBD1. The CDR3 runs 14 residues. The germline V gene encodes CDR1 MNHNS and CDR2 SASEGT. The V and J ends lost 4 bases and 4 bases, in that order; junction bases with no gene match: 5. CDR3 DNA: TGTGCCAGCAGTGGGTACACAGGGGGCACTGAAGCTTTCTTT. Protein: CASSGYTGGTEAFF.

V usage is TRBV7-2 and J usage is TRBJ2-7, with D perhaps matching TRBD2 (6 bases). CDR1 and CDR2 (germline): SGHTA, FQGNSA. The CDR3 totals 13 residues. V gave up 7 bases and J gave up 1 base, with 11 bases separating them. Here the CDR3 reads CASTLGGSYEQYF. The CDR3 nucleotides read TGTGCCAGCACCCTCGGGGGATCCTACGAGCAGTACTTC.

The chain joins TRBV9 to TRBJ1-1; D not certain. Trimming stripped 0 bases from V and 1 base from J, with 22 bases between. The germline V gene has CDR1 SGDLS and CDR2 YYNGEE. CDR3 length: 19 residues. This CDR3 reads CASSVVRLAVKGPNTEAFF. Written as DNA, the CDR3 is TGTGCCAGCAGCGTAGTTAGGCTAGCGGTAAAGGGCCCGAACACTGAAGCTTTCTTT.

The rearrangement joins TRBV19 to TRBJ2-7; 7 bases agree with TRBD1. This CDR3 spans 14 amino acids. Germline V gene lookup returns CDR1 LNHDA and CDR2 SQIVND (reference sequence). V dropped 4 bases and J dropped 4; count of bases not matched to a gene: 7. CDR3 coding DNA: TGTGCCAGTAGTAGAGCCGGGACAGCATACGAGCAGTACTTC. It specifies CASSRAGTAYEQYF.

This clone turned up a few times. The chain joins TRBV4-3 to TRBJ2-7, with D unresolved. There are 16 residues in the CDR3. Germline values: CDR1 LGHNA, CDR2 YSLEER. V dropped 0 bases and J dropped 3 bases, with 15 bases sitting between them. DNA for the CDR3: TGCGCCAGCAGCCAAGATAGAACCGGTGCTGACTACGAGCAGTACTTC. This encodes CASSQDRTGADYEQYF.

The chain has TRBV7-2 and TRBJ2-1, with TRBD2 matching over 12 bases. The CDR3 runs to 16 residues. The V gene end was trimmed by 5 bases and the J gene end by 6 bases; junction bases not matched to a gene: 8. Germline V gives CDR1 SGHTA, CDR2 FQGNSA. The CDR3 DNA reads as TGTGCCAGCAGCCCCTATCTAGCGGGGGGGCTCAATGAGCAGTTCTTC. Its protein is CASSPYLAGGLNEQFF. Full variable domain (remainder filled in from reference TRBV7-2 and TRBJ2-1): GAGVSQSPSNKVTEKGKDVELRCDPISGHTALYWYRQSLGQGLEFLIYFQGNSAPDKSGLPSDRFSAERTGGSVSTLTIQRTQQEDSAVYLCASSPYLAGGLNEQFFGPGTRLTVL.

The genes are TRBV27 and TRBJ2-5, with TRBD2 matching over 11 bases. CDR3 length: 16 amino acids. Germline V gives CDR1 MNHEY, CDR2 SMNVEV (reference sequence). V trimming: 5 bases; J trimming: 4 bases; junction bases outside the gene matches: 9. The CDR3: CASSPWIAGGLETQYF. CDR3 sequence (DNA): TGTGCCAGCAGTCCGTGGATAGCGGGGGGGCTAGAGACCCAGTACTTC.

This CDR3 reads CAISESYADRGQQETQYF. The CDR3 DNA is TGTGCCATCAGTGAGTCCTACGCGGACAGGGGACAACAAGAGACCCAGTACTTC. The V call is TRBV10-3, the J call TRBJ2-5; 9 nucleotides align to TRBD1. The germline V gene has CDR1 ENHRY and CDR2 SYGVKD. J lost 2 bases, V lost 0 bases, and 10 bases had no gene match. This CDR3 has 18 amino acids.

V usage is TRBV5-1 and J usage is TRBJ2-5, with no clear D. CDR3 size: 12 residues. Trimming shortened V by 1 base and J by 5 bases, and 6 bases separated the two germline ends. Germline CDR1 is SGHRS and CDR2 is YFSETQ. CDR3 sequence (DNA): TGCGCCAGCAGCTTGCCGAGGGAGACCCAGTACTTC. It codes for CASSLPRETQYF.

The chain employs TRBV7-9 and TRBJ2-1, with TRBD1 matching 9 bases. Germline V gene lookup returns CDR1 SEHNR and CDR2 FQNEAQ (reference sequence). V gave up 5 bases and J gave up 6 bases; unmatched junction bases: 8. The CDR3 runs to 15 residues. This CDR3 is CASSARDRVGNEQFF. The CDR3 region has the DNA TGTGCCAGCAGCGCCCGGGACAGGGTAGGCAATGAGCAGTTCTTC.

This rearrangement joins TRBV9 to TRBJ1-6; D might be TRBD1 (6 bases). The V and J ends lost 3 bases and 7 bases respectively, with 14 bases between them. The CDR3 has 15 residues. Germline V gives CDR1 SGDLS, CDR2 YYNGEE. Here the CDR3 reads CASSAGTQPNSPLHF. CDR3 DNA: TGTGCCAGCAGCGCTGGGACACAACCCAATTCACCCCTCCACTTT.

The rearrangement links TRBV27 to TRBJ2-7, with a weak D call TRBD2 (6 bases). Germline loops: CDR1 MNHEY, CDR2 SMNVEV (reference sequence). Trimming stripped 5 bases from V and 0 bases from J, with 23 bases between. The CDR3 runs 18 residues. Written as DNA, the CDR3 is TGTGCCAGCAGTCCCTTCACTGGGGCGGGGTCGCGCTCCTACGAGCAGTACTTC. Amino acid sequence: CASSPFTGAGSRSYEQYF.

The rearrangement uses TRBV14 and TRBJ2-5; the D gene is possibly TRBD1 (6 bases). This CDR3 is built from 15 residues. From germline, CDR1 is SGHDN and CDR2 FVKESK. Deletions cut 1 base from V and 2 bases from J, with 11 bases between. Here the CDR3 reads CASSQGNRVQETQYF. DNA of the CDR3: TGTGCCAGCAGCCAAGGAAACAGGGTGCAAGAGACCCAGTACTTC.